The 20 T cell receptor beta chains below come from one sample, sequenced in a study of cytomegalovirus exposure and HLA in healthy donors. Sequencing was performed with immunoSEQ multiplex PCR; in TCRdb, only in-frame clones are kept and a portion is missing. The sample has around 130,000 clones, around 92% seen once. The specimen sequenced was PBMCs. The receptors come from a man aged 30 to 45 in good health and CMV-seronegative.

The V gene is TRBV4-1, the J gene TRBJ2-1, with 11 bases lining up with TRBD2. V was clipped by 2 bases and J by 4 bases; unmatched bases: 4. The CDR3 has 16 amino acids. Germline V lookup: CDR1 MGHRA, CDR2 YSYEKL. This CDR3 is CASSQWGTSGYNEQFF. DNA of the CDR3: TGCGCCAGCAGCCAATGGGGGACTAGCGGTTACAATGAGCAGTTCTTC.

V usage is TRBV6-5 and J usage is TRBJ2-1; the D gene is possibly TRBD1 (5 bases). This CDR3 is 15 amino acids long. Trimming took off 6 bases at V and 0 bases at J, with 12 bases between the two ends. Per germline, CDR1 MNHEY and CDR2 SVGAGI. The CDR3 reads CASRIDRSSYNEQFF. In nucleotides, the CDR3 is TGTGCCAGCAGAATTGACAGATCCTCCTACAATGAGCAGTTCTTC.

V gene TRBV4-3 combines with J gene TRBJ2-3, with 14 bases aligning to TRBD2. CDR1 is LGHNA and CDR2 is YSLEER in the germline V gene. The CDR3 loop spans 17 amino acids. J was trimmed by 6 bases and V by 1 base; bases with no gene match: 6. The CDR3 sequence is CASSQGGLAGVIDTQYF. The CDR3 DNA is TGCGCCAGCAGCCAAGGGGGACTAGCGGGGGTAATCGATACGCAGTATTTT.

This clone has a single count. The chain joins TRBV7-9 to TRBJ2-2; D unclear. This CDR3 contains 14 residues. CDR1 is SEHNR, CDR2 FQNEAQ, per germline (reference sequence). V lost 5 bases, J lost 6 bases, and 13 bases lay in between. In DNA form, the CDR3 reads TGTGCCAGCAGCCCCCCTTCCAGATCCGGGGAGCTGTTTTTT. It codes for CASSPPSRSGELFF.

The V gene is TRBV5-4, the J gene TRBJ2-3, with D possibly TRBD2 on 5 matching bases. V was clipped by 7 bases and J by 3 bases, with 12 bases between them. CDR3 length equals 13 residues. Germline-derived CDR1 and CDR2 are SGHNT and YYREEE (reference sequence). The CDR3 here is CASDSPGTDTQYF. DNA of the CDR3: TGTGCCAGCGACTCCCCGGGAACAGATACGCAGTATTTT.

This chain connects TRBV10-3 to TRBJ1-1; D unclear. The V end was cut by 7 bases, the J end by 5 bases, with 20 bases between. CDR3 size: 15 residues. The V gene's germline CDR1 is ENHRY and CDR2 SYGVKD. DNA for the CDR3: TGTGCCATCAAGCGGACGGCCTCCGGAGAAACTGAAGCTTTCTTT. This translates into CAIKRTASGETEAFF.

The V gene is TRBV6-1, the J gene TRBJ2-7; D gene unclear. The CDR3 extends over 13 amino acids. Trimming pared 1 base from V and 2 bases from J, leaving 6 bases between. The germline gives CDR1 MNHNS, CDR2 SASEGT. The CDR3: CASSEGSAYEQYF. The DNA for the CDR3 is TGTGCCAGCAGTGAAGGGTCAGCCTACGAGCAGTACTTC.

The chain employs TRBV9 and TRBJ1-1; D is uncertain. The CDR3 runs 12 residues. With 0 bases removed from V and 7 bases from J, the gap between germline ends came to 7 bases. Per the germline V gene, CDR1 is SGDLS and CDR2 is YYNGEE. CDR3 residues: CASSVVGVEAFF. CDR3 in DNA: TGTGCCAGCAGCGTAGTGGGAGTTGAAGCTTTCTTT.

The chain uses TRBV29-1 and TRBJ2-3, with TRBD1 matching 7 bases. After removal of 8 bases from V and 2 bases from J, the junction contained 10 bases not matched to a gene. The CDR3 has 14 residues. Germline V gene sequence: CDR1 SQVTM, CDR2 ANQGSEA. CDR3 sequence (DNA): TGCAGCATTACAGGGGACCTGCCCACAGATACGCAGTATTTT. The encoded protein is CSITGDLPTDTQYF.

The V call is TRBV7-2, the J call TRBJ1-2, with TRBD1 matching over 8 bases. The CDR3 sequence is 14 residues long. With V trimmed by 6 bases and J by 2 bases, 5 bases remained unmatched. Germline loops: CDR1 SGHTA, CDR2 FQGNSA. CDR3 DNA sequence: TGTGCCAGCAGTCCGGACAGGGTCAACTATGGCTACACCTTC. It codes for CASSPDRVNYGYTF.

Note on this clone: One junction end does not reproduce the germline sequence, and a read error may be involved. V gene TRBV7-3 combines with J gene TRBJ2-1; D call uncertain. Looked up from germline, CDR1 is SGHTA and CDR2 is FQGTGA. This CDR3 has 14 amino acids. CDR3 sequence reads: CASSLTPSHNEQFF. The CDR3 DNA sequence: TGTGCCAGCAGCTTAACCCCCTCCCACAATGAGCAGTTCTTC.

For this clone: Germline is not matched at one junction end, which may reflect a read error. This chain joins TRBV7-7 and TRBJ1-6; TRBD1 matches 7 bases. The CDR3 spans 16 residues. Germline CDR1 and CDR2: SSHAT and FNYEAQ (reference sequence). The CDR3, as DNA: TGTGCTAGCAGCTTAGGGGAACAGGGGTATAATTCACCCCTCCACTTT. As protein: CASSLGEQGYNSPLHF.

This clone was recorded a few times. The gene calls are TRBV19 and TRBJ1-1; no clear D gene. The V end lost 8 bases, the J end lost 0 bases, and 10 bases lay between the germline ends. The CDR3 is 13 residues long. CDR1 LNHDA and CDR2 SQIVND come from the germline V gene (reference sequence). The CDR3 coding sequence is TGTGCCAGTCGTAGCGGTATGAACACTGAAGCTTTCTTT. Translation: CASRSGMNTEAFF.

This chain joins TRBV28 and TRBJ2-1; a weak D match, TRBD1 (6 bases). CDR1 is MDHEN and CDR2 is SYDVKM in the germline V gene. V lost 1 base to trimming and J lost 9 bases, with 16 bases between them. The CDR3 length is 15 residues. Written as DNA, the CDR3 is TGTGCCAGCAGTTTATCAGGGGTCCGGCACAGTGAGCAGTTCTTC. Translation: CASSLSGVRHSEQFF.

The chain has TRBV5-4 and TRBJ2-1; 8 positions agree with TRBD1. This CDR3 is 15 amino acids long. The trim removed 3 bases at V and 4 bases at J, leaving 6 bases unmatched. The germline V gene has CDR1 SGHNT and CDR2 YYREEE (reference sequence). The CDR3 loop is CASSSDRGRYNEQFF. CDR3 bases: TGTGCCAGCAGCTCCGACAGGGGAAGGTACAATGAGCAGTTCTTC.

V is TRBV7-9 and J is TRBJ2-2; D is uncertain. The V end was cut by 2 bases, the J end by 1 base, with 8 bases between. The CDR3 has 15 residues. Germline-derived CDR1 and CDR2 are SEHNR and FQNEAQ (reference sequence). CDR3 in DNA: TGTGCCAGCAGCTTAAACAATCTGAACACCGGGGAGCTGTTTTTT. Protein product: CASSLNNLNTGELFF.

The chain employs TRBV11-1 and TRBJ1-2; tentative D call: TRBD1 (5 bases). Germline values: CDR1 SGHAT, CDR2 FQDESV (reference sequence). CDR3 length: 14 amino acids. Trimming took off 5 bases at V and 6 bases at J, with 16 bases between the two ends. CDR3 sequence: CASSHSRAGNGYTF. Written as DNA, the CDR3 is TGTGCCAGCAGCCATTCCCGGGCAGGGAATGGCTACACCTTC.

This clone has a count of ten or more. The V and J genes are TRBV29-1 and TRBJ1-1; D is perhaps TRBD1 (6 bases). This CDR3 contains 11 residues. V lost 6 bases to trimming and J lost 8 bases, with 13 bases between them. The germline V gene has CDR1 SQVTM and CDR2 ANQGSEA. The CDR3 DNA is TGCAGCGTCGATGCCGGGACAGAAGCTTTCTTT. It yields the protein CSVDAGTEAFF.

This clone was seen once. This chain uses TRBV6-6 with TRBJ2-7; D is perhaps TRBD1 (6 bases). The CDR3 has 16 amino acids. Trimming pared 4 bases from V and 0 bases from J, leaving 16 bases between. Germline loops: CDR1 MNHNY, CDR2 SVGAGI (reference sequence). DNA of the CDR3: TGTGCCAGCAGTTTAAACAGGGCCCAAAGCTCCTACGAGCAGTACTTC. It yields the protein CASSLNRAQSSYEQYF.

The rearrangement links TRBV7-6 to TRBJ2-1; TRBD2 matches at 12 bases. Germline lookup yields CDR1 SGHVS and CDR2 FNYEAQ. The CDR3 is made up of 18 amino acids. V was clipped by 1 base and J by 3 bases; unmatched bases: 7. This CDR3 reads CASSLGSSLAGGYNEQFF. CDR3 in DNA: TGTGCCAGCAGCTTAGGGTCTTCACTAGCGGGGGGCTACAATGAGCAGTTCTTC.